Listed below are T cell receptor beta chains from one sample, sequenced in a study of T cell repertoires in ileal Crohn's disease. Sequenced by immunoSEQ multiplex PCR; TCRdb stores in-frame clones only, minus some. The sample yields roughly 1,800 clones, around nine tenths seen once. Sequencing was carried out using ileal tissue. The receptors were gathered from an adult with Crohn's disease. Both conserved end residues are part of each CDR3. A D gene is named only where the DNA matches it firmly. Where a row states a size, it is once, few, many or the class of an expanded clone; other rows omit it.

TRBJ1-1 15 TRBV5-5 . . CASSLGTQVNTEAFF TGTGCCAGCAGCTTGGGTACCCAGGTAAACACTGAAGCTTTCTTT
TRBJ2-1 15 TRBV5-6 . TRBD2 CASNDLAGGANEQFF TGTGCCAGCAACGATCTAGCGGGAGGGGCTAATGAGCAGTTCTTC
TRBJ2-7 14 TRBV5-5 . . CASSPGREPYEQYF TGTGCCAGCAGCCCGGGGCGGGAACCCTACGAGCAGTACTTC
TRBJ1-1 11 TRBV30 . . CAWSTWTAAFF TGTGCCTGGAGTACCTGGACAGCCGCTTTCTTT
TRBJ2-2 13 TRBV27 once TRBD2 CASSFLAAGELFF TGTGCCAGCAGTTTTCTAGCGGCTGGGGAGCTGTTTTTT
TRBJ2-7 14 TRBV27 . TRBD2 CASSRTSGFYEQYF TGTGCCAGCAGTAGGACTAGCGGGTTCTACGAGCAGTACTTC
TRBJ1-5 17 TRBV5-8 . TRBD1 CASSFRTGDLSNQPQHF TGTGCCAGCAGCTTTCGGACAGGGGACCTTAGCAATCAGCCCCAGCATTTT
TRBJ2-7 12 TRBV5-8 . . CASSPGWYEQYF TGTGCCAGCAGCCCGGGTTGGTACGAGCAGTACTTC
TRBJ2-7 19 TRBV7-8 . . CASSLNGGAVRLPSYEQYF TGTGCCAGCAGCCTTAACGGGGGAGCGGTTCGCTTACCTTCTTACGAGCAGTACTTC
TRBJ2-7 13 TRBV28 . TRBD1 CASGKTGAYEQYF TGTGCCAGCGGTAAGACAGGGGCCTACGAGCAGTACTTC
TRBJ1-1 10 TRBV20-1 few . CSAPFTEAFF TGCAGTGCCCCTTTTACTGAAGCTTTCTTT
TRBJ1-3 14 TRBV18 . . CASRQPTTGNTIYF TGTGCCAGCAGACAGCCCACCACCGGAAACACCATATATTTT
TRBJ2-7 16 TRBV5-6 large TRBD2 CASSAWTSGSSYEQYF TGTGCCAGCAGCGCCTGGACTAGCGGGAGTAGCTACGAGCAGTACTTC
TRBJ2-2 17 TRBV30 . . CAWSDWTADGNTGELFF TGTGCCTGGAGTGATTGGACAGCCGACGGGAACACCGGGGAGCTGTTTTTT
TRBJ2-5 13 TRBV7-4 . TRBD2 CASSPREGGTQYF TGTGCCAGCAGCCCCCGGGAGGGCGGGACCCAGTACTTC
TRBJ2-2 14 TRBV29-1 . . CSVWGGIDTGELFF TGCAGCGTTTGGGGCGGGATCGACACCGGGGAGCTGTTTTTT
TRBJ2-6 19 TRBV15 . . CATSRDLWTEAPGANVLTF TGTGCCACCAGCAGAGATTTGTGGACAGAGGCCCCTGGGGCCAACGTCCTGACTTTC
TRBJ2-1 12 TRBV5-8 once . CASSLTDRPQFF TGTGCCAGCAGCCTCACCGACAGACCTCAGTTCTTC
TRBJ1-5 15 TRBV19 . . CASTAIPRGNQPQHF TGTGCCAGTACCGCGATCCCCCGAGGCAATCAGCCCCAGCATTTT
TRBJ2-1 15 TRBV11-1 few . CASSPFGSSYNEQFF TGTGCCAGCAGCCCGTTCGGGAGCTCCTACAATGAGCAGTTCTTC
TRBJ2-7 14 TRBV9 . . CASSRRELTYEQYF TGTGCCAGCAGCCGCCGGGAGCTTACCTACGAGCAGTACTTC
TRBJ2-7 12 TRBV6-6 . TRBD1 CASMGQNYEQYF TGTGCCAGCATGGGACAGAACTACGAGCAGTACTTC
TRBJ2-7 16 TRBV5-1 once . CASSNGVGRGNYEQYF TGCGCCAGCAGCAATGGGGTGGGGCGGGGTAATTACGAGCAGTACTTC
TRBJ2-1 14 TRBV9 . TRBD2 CASSVEAGTDEQFF TGTGCCAGCAGCGTAGAAGCGGGAACTGACGAGCAGTTCTTC